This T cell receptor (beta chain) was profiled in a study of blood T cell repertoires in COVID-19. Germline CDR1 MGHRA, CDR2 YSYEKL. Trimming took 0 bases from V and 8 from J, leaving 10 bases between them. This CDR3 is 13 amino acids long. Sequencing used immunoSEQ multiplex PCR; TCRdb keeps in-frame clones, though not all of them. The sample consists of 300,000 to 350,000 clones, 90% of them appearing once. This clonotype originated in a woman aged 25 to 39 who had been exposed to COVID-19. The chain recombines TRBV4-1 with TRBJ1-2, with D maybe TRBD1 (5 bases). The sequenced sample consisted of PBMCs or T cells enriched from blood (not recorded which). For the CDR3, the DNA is TGCGCCAGCAGCCAAGATAGGGGATGGGGCTACACCTTC. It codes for CASSQDRGWGYTF.